This T cell receptor beta chain originates from a study of T cells in Graves' hyperthyroidism and ophthalmopathy. Study background: Before any treatment, at initial diagnosis, peripheral blood was collected.

Amplification of TCR beta CDR3 regions was performed using RNA transcripts as template. HTBI primers were the set used in a first-round RT-PCR of the TCR CDR3. TCRdb re-called the multiplex PCR reads with MiXCR, one entry per CDR3 protein. The sample lists a few hundred thousand distinct CDR3 sequences; 20% to 25% were seen once. Clinical symptoms, serum thyroxine, TRAb, thyroid ultrasound and orbital computed tomography informed diagnoses. PBMCs were collected from an approximately 10 ml volume of fresh peripheral blood. Sequencing was carried out using blood. The source is a man in his fifties with Graves' hyperthyroidism.

The CDR3 region is CASSLGRRGGAGELFF. The CDR3, as DNA: TGTGCCAGCAGTTTGGGACGTCGGGGCGGTGCCGGGGAGCTGTTTTTT. The rearrangement joins TRBV28 to TRBJ2-2, with D tentatively TRBD1 or TRBD2 (5 bases each). V was pared by 3 bases and J by 6 bases, with 17 bases between. The CDR3 runs to 16 residues. Germline CDR1 and CDR2: MDHEN and SYDVKM.